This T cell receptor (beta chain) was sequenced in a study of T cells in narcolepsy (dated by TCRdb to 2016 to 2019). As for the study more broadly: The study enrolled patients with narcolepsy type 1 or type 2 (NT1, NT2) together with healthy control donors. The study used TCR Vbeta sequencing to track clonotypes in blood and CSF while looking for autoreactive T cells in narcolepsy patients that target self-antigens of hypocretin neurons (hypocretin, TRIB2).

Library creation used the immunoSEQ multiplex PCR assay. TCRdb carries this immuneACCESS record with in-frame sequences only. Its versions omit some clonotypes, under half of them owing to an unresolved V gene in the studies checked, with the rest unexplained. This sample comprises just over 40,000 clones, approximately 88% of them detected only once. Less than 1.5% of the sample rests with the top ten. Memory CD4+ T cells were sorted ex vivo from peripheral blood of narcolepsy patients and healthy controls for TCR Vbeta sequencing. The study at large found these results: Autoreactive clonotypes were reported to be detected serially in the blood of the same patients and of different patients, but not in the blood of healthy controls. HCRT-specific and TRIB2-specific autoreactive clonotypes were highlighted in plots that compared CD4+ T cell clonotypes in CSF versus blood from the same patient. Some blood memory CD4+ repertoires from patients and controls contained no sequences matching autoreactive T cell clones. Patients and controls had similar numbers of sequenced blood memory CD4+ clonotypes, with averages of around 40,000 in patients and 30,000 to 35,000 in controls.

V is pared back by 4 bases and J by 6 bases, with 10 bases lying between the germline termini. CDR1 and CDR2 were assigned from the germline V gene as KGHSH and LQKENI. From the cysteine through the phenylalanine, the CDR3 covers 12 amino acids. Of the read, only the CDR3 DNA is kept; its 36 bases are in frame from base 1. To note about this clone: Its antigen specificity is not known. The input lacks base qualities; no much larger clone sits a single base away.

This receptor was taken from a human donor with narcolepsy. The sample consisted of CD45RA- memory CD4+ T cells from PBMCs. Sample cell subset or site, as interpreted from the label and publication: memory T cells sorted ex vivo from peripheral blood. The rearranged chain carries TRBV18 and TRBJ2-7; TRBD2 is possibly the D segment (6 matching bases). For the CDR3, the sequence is CASSLRSGEQYF. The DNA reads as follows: TGTGCCAGCTCACTACGTAGCGGCGAGCAGTACTTC.